This TCR beta chain stems from a study of cytomegalovirus exposure and HLA in healthy donors. PCR used 60 Vbeta primers and 13 Jbeta primers. Generated by immunoSEQ multiplex PCR, the TCRdb table keeps only in-frame clones and is missing some. The sample contains 150,000 to 200,000 clones, around 82% of which appear only once. The sample holds a few counts of this clone. The germline V gene encodes CDR1 SGHRS and CDR2 YFSETQ. The CDR3 is 13 amino acids. Trimming took off 4 bases at V and 2 bases at J, with 10 bases between the two ends. Sequencing input: PBMCs. The V gene is TRBV5-1, the J gene TRBJ2-7, with D possibly matching TRBD2 (6 bases). The receptor was derived from a man younger than 45 in good health and CMV-seronegative. The CDR3 region has the DNA TGCGCCAGCAGCACCGGGACTCCCTACGAGCAGTACTTC. Translating it yields CASSTGTPYEQYF.